The 13 T cell receptor beta chains given below trace back to one sample, sequenced in a study of cytomegalovirus exposure and HLA in healthy donors. The PCR was carried out with 60 Vbeta primers and 13 Jbeta primers. Sequenced by immunoSEQ multiplex PCR; TCRdb stores in-frame clones only, minus some. The sample holds 130,000 or so clones, roughly 73% seen once. Material for sequencing was PBMCs. These receptors originate from a female donor in good health and CMV-seronegative.

The genes are TRBV27 and TRBJ1-1; weak D call: TRBD1 (5 bases). V lost 6 bases and J lost 8, with 25 bases in between. Per germline, CDR1 MNHEY and CDR2 SMNVEV (reference sequence). This CDR3 has 16 residues. The CDR3 coding sequence is TGTGCCAGCAGCGGGGGGTACAAGACCCGGCGAGGGGAAGCTTTCTTT. Its translation: CASSGGYKTRRGEAFF.

J is TRBJ2-1 and V is TRBV11-3; weak D call: TRBD2 (5 bases). The ends were cut back, 4 bases at V and 7 bases at J, with 11 bases in the middle. CDR1 and CDR2 (germline): SGHNT, YENEEA. The CDR3 sequence is 13 residues long. CDR3 bases: TGTGCCAGCAGCTCGGACTCGGTGAATGAGCAGTTCTTC. Amino acids: CASSSDSVNEQFF.

The J gene is TRBJ1-1, the V gene TRBV28; TRBD1 might be the D (5 bases). V dropped 6 bases and J dropped 1 base, with 15 bases sitting between them. Germline V gene lookup returns CDR1 MDHEN and CDR2 SYDVKM. CDR3 size: 15 residues. In DNA, the CDR3 is TGTGCCAGCAGGTCGCGGGACCGGTCGAACACTGAAGCTTTCTTT. It yields the protein CASRSRDRSNTEAFF.

The chain joins TRBV18 to TRBJ2-5; weak D call: TRBD2 (5 bases). Trimming removed 3 bases from V and 5 bases from J, with 7 bases in between. This CDR3 has 12 amino acids. From germline, CDR1 is KGHSH and CDR2 LQKENI. The CDR3 nucleotides read TGTGCCAGCTCACCGTTAGCGGAGACCCAGTACTTC. Protein sequence: CASSPLAETQYF.

This clone was seen many times. The chain couples TRBV6-1 to TRBJ2-3, with 7 nucleotides matching TRBD2. The V gene end was trimmed by 10 bases and the J gene end by 0 bases; junction bases not matched to a gene: 10. The germline gives CDR1 MNHNS, CDR2 SASEGT. The CDR3 covers 15 residues. The DNA for the CDR3 is TGTGCCAACCAGGAGGTAGCGGGTAGCACAGATACGCAGTATTTT. Its translation: CANQEVAGSTDTQYF.

The count of this clone is one. The chain is built from TRBV5-1 and TRBJ2-7, with 10 bases fitting TRBD1. The germline V gene encodes CDR1 SGHRS and CDR2 YFSETQ. The CDR3 has 14 residues. Trimming at V came to 4 bases and at J to 6 bases, leaving 7 bases not matched to a gene. CDR3 protein: CASSKDRGNREQYF. In nucleotides, the CDR3 is TGCGCCAGCAGCAAGGACAGGGGGAACCGCGAGCAGTACTTC.

V gene TRBV9 combines with J gene TRBJ2-7, with a possible D match to TRBD1 (6 bases). The CDR3 has 16 residues. In germline, CDR1 is SGDLS, CDR2 YYNGEE. V was cut by 4 bases and J by 6 bases, with 23 bases left in between. CDR3: CASSPRQALAEGEQYF. CDR3 bases: TGTGCCAGCAGCCCCCGACAGGCCCTGGCTGAGGGCGAGCAGTACTTC.

This rearrangement joins TRBV29-1 to TRBJ2-5; the match to TRBD1 covers 8 bases. The assigned J gene may be wrong: the sequence end matches TRBJ2-7 better. The CDR3 has 14 amino acids. Germline-derived CDR1 and CDR2 are SQVTM and ANQGSEA. CDR3 nucleotides: TGCAGCGTTGACCTTAGCCCGGACAGGGCCGAGCAGTACTTC. This gives the protein CSVDLSPDRAEQYF.

V is TRBV5-8 and J is TRBJ1-2; 7 bases agree with TRBD1. J gave up 2 bases and V 2 bases, and 12 bases lay outside the gene matches. CDR3 length: 17 amino acids. The germline V gene has CDR1 SGHTS and CDR2 YDEGEE. The CDR3 spells CASSLTERQGYNYGYTF. CDR3 nucleotide sequence: TGTGCCAGCAGCTTAACCGAGAGACAGGGTTACAACTATGGCTACACCTTC.

The gene calls are TRBV2 and TRBJ2-3, with TRBD2 as a possible D gene (6 bases). The germline V gene has CDR1 SNHLY and CDR2 FYNNEI. Trimming removed 4 bases at V and 5 bases at J, with 10 bases between. The CDR3 is 13 residues long. The CDR3 protein is CASSGGVRDTQYF. The CDR3 nucleotides are TGTGCCAGCAGTGGGGGGGTGAGAGATACGCAGTATTTT. Together with reference TRBV2 and TRBJ2-3, the CDR3 gives the full variable domain: EPEVTQTPSHQVTQMGQEVILRCVPISNHLYFYWYRQILGQKVEFLVSFYNNEISEKSEIFDDQFSVERPDGSNFTLKIRSTKLEDSAMYFCASSGGVRDTQYFGPGTRLTVL.

The chain combines TRBV29-1 with TRBJ2-1, with 7 bases fitting TRBD1. Germline loops: CDR1 SQVTM, CDR2 ANQGSEA. The CDR3 sequence is 13 residues long. The junction had 6 bases not matched to a gene; V was cut back by 5 bases and J by 5 bases. CDR3 coding DNA: TGCAGCGTTTTCGACAGGGCCGACAATGAGCAGTTCTTC. Translated, it gives CSVFDRADNEQFF.

This clone appeared a few times. V is TRBV13 and J is TRBJ1-1; TRBD1 agrees at 7 bases. The germline gives CDR1 PRHDT, CDR2 FYEKMQ (reference sequence). The length of the CDR3 is 14 residues. Trimming cost V 6 bases and J 7 bases; bases outside gene matches: 11. This CDR3 is CASRNGQAESEAFF. The CDR3, as DNA: TGTGCCAGCAGGAATGGACAGGCCGAAAGTGAAGCTTTCTTT.

The rearrangement uses TRBV12-5 and TRBJ1-1; a possible D gene is TRBD1 (5 bases). V was cut by 0 bases and J by 1 base, with 9 bases left in between. CDR3 length equals 15 residues. Germline V CDR1 and CDR2: LGHNT, FRNRAP. CDR3 in DNA: TGTGCTAGTGGTTTGGTCGGGGGGAAGAACACTGAAGCTTTCTTT. Its protein product is CASGLVGGKNTEAFF.